Listed here are 31 T cell receptor beta chains from one sample, sequenced in a study of cytomegalovirus exposure and HLA in healthy donors. The PCR had 60 Vbeta and 13 Jbeta primers. Some clones are missing from TCRdb's copy, which holds only in-frame ones; the method was immunoSEQ multiplex PCR. This table has roughly 98,000 clones, roughly 74% appearing once. Sequenced sample: PBMCs. The source of these receptors is a female donor in good health and CMV-seropositive.

The chain uses TRBV28 and TRBJ2-7, with 11 bases aligning to TRBD1. This CDR3 region has 15 residues. Germline values: CDR1 MDHEN, CDR2 SYDVKM. With V trimmed by 6 bases and J by 5 bases, 9 bases remained unmatched. The CDR3: CASSNTGQGADEQYF. In DNA form, the CDR3 reads TGTGCCAGCAGCAACACTGGACAGGGGGCGGACGAGCAGTACTTC.

J is TRBJ2-2 and V is TRBV5-6, with D maybe TRBD1 (6 bases). The CDR3 totals 16 residues. The germline V gene encodes CDR1 SGHDT and CDR2 YYEEEE. Trimming took off 1 base at V and 3 bases at J, with 13 bases between the two ends. CDR3 amino acids: CASSLLPQGYTGELFF. For the CDR3, the DNA is TGTGCCAGCAGCTTGCTTCCGCAGGGGTACACCGGGGAGCTGTTTTTT.

This clone appeared a few times. The chain combines TRBV15 with TRBJ2-7; 9 bases line up with TRBD1. V shed 6 bases and J 2 bases; nucleotides not matched to a gene: 5. Germline values: CDR1 LNHNV, CDR2 YYDKDF (reference sequence). CDR3 length equals 14 residues. The CDR3 protein is CATRPYRGPYEQYF. The CDR3 DNA sequence: TGTGCCACCAGACCATACAGGGGGCCCTACGAGCAGTACTTC.

This chain uses TRBV10-1 with TRBJ2-3, with TRBD2 matching over 8 bases. The CDR3 spans 16 residues. V lost 2 bases and J lost 6; bases outside the gene matches: 10. Germline V gene sequence: CDR1 WNHNN, CDR2 SYGVQD (reference sequence). The CDR3 DNA reads TGCGCCAGCAGTGAGAACCGCGGGAGGAGTACGGATACGCAGTATTTT. Translated: CASSENRGRSTDTQYF.

The chain joins TRBV15 to TRBJ1-1; D is ambiguous. This CDR3 region has 15 residues. Trimming cost V 5 bases and J 1 base, with 14 bases left between them. Germline V CDR1 and CDR2: LNHNV, YYDKDF (reference sequence). The CDR3 DNA reads TGTGCCACCAGCCCCCGGGCGGGTTCGAACACTGAAGCTTTCTTT. Its translation is CATSPRAGSNTEAFF.

V usage is TRBV2 and J usage is TRBJ1-1; the D gene is possibly TRBD1 (5 bases). CDR3 length: 13 amino acids. CDR1 and CDR2 from the germline V gene are SNHLY and FYNNEI. Trimming pared 7 bases from V and 1 base from J, leaving 10 bases between. CDR3 sequence: CASKDNPNTEAFF. The CDR3 DNA sequence: TGTGCCAGCAAGGACAATCCGAACACTGAAGCTTTCTTT.

This chain uses TRBV5-6 with TRBJ1-5, with no clear D. The V end lost 4 bases, the J end lost 4 bases, and 9 bases lay between the germline ends. The germline CDR1 and CDR2 sequences are SGHDT and YYEEEE. This CDR3 region has 13 residues. CDR3 DNA sequence: TGTGCCAGCAGCGATGGACTAAATCAGCCCCAGCATTTT. Its translation is CASSDGLNQPQHF.

Turning to this clone: Other DNA sequences of this sample code for an identical CDR3. J is TRBJ1-5 and V is TRBV15; 10 nucleotides match TRBD1. The trim removed 5 bases at V and 4 bases at J, leaving 5 bases unmatched. Per germline, CDR1 LNHNV and CDR2 YYDKDF (reference sequence). The CDR3 is 15 amino acids. In DNA, the CDR3 is TGTGCCACCAGCCGGGACAGGGGATCGAATCAGCCCCAGCATTTT. Its protein product is CATSRDRGSNQPQHF.

This clone was recorded once. V usage is TRBV29-1 and J usage is TRBJ2-3; D is possibly TRBD1 (6 bases). Trimming removed 8 bases at V and 0 bases at J, with 18 bases between. The length of the CDR3 is 15 residues. Per the germline V gene, CDR1 is SQVTM and CDR2 is ANQGSEA. In nucleotides, the CDR3 is TGCAGCCAATCAAGCGGACAGACTAGCACAGATACGCAGTATTTT. Its protein product is CSQSSGQTSTDTQYF.

The V and J genes are TRBV11-2 and TRBJ2-7, with D possibly TRBD1 on 6 matching bases. Germline V gives CDR1 SGHAT, CDR2 FQNNGV. CDR3 length: 15 amino acids. V gave up 0 bases and J gave up 3 bases, with 12 bases separating them. CDR3 region: CASSLDGSGDYEQYF. The CDR3 nucleotides read TGTGCCAGCAGCTTAGATGGATCAGGGGACTACGAGCAGTACTTC.

This clone was seen a few times. The chain is built from TRBV7-2 and TRBJ1-1; 8 nucleotides align to TRBD1. The length of the CDR3 is 14 residues. The V gene's germline CDR1 is SGHTA and CDR2 FQGNSA. Losses at the gene ends were 5 bases for V and 6 bases for J; bases not matched to a gene: 8. CDR3 bases: TGTGCCAGCAGCCCCCTCGGACAGGGTCCTGAAGCTTTCTTT. Protein sequence: CASSPLGQGPEAFF.

This clone was observed a single time. The chain links TRBV28 to TRBJ1-1, with D maybe TRBD1 (6 bases). The CDR3 spans 15 residues. The V and J ends lost 5 bases and 1 base respectively, with 14 bases between them. Germline values: CDR1 MDHEN, CDR2 SYDVKM. CDR3 in amino acids: CASSAQGLKNTEAFF. The CDR3 bases are TGTGCCAGCAGTGCCCAGGGGTTAAAGAACACTGAAGCTTTCTTT.

The chain couples TRBV19 to TRBJ1-1, with D unresolved. The CDR3 length is 13 residues. Germline CDR1 is LNHDA and CDR2 is SQIVND (reference sequence). V was shortened by 5 bases and J by 0 bases, with 7 bases between the two germline ends. For the CDR3, the DNA is TGTGCCAGTAGTCCCATCATGAACACTGAAGCTTTCTTT. Translated, it gives CASSPIMNTEAFF.

The chain carries TRBV7-6 and TRBJ1-1; D unclear. The length of the CDR3 is 14 residues. Germline V CDR1 and CDR2: SGHVS, FNYEAQ. V gave up 5 bases and J gave up 0 bases, with 10 bases separating them. The CDR3 region has the DNA TGTGCCAGCAGCCCACGGGAGATGAACACTGAAGCTTTCTTT. Translating it yields CASSPREMNTEAFF.

This chain links TRBV19 with TRBJ2-1; 8 bases align to TRBD2. The CDR3 extends over 15 amino acids. Losses at the gene ends were 8 bases for V and 4 bases for J; bases not matched to a gene: 10. CDR1 LNHDA and CDR2 SQIVND come from the germline V gene (reference sequence). CDR3 in DNA: TGTGCCAGTGGGGTCGGGAGGGCCTCTTACAATGAGCAGTTCTTC. Translating it yields CASGVGRASYNEQFF.

The V gene is TRBV29-1, the J gene TRBJ2-7; D call uncertain. Trimming took off 2 bases at V and 6 bases at J, with 8 bases between the two ends. The length of the CDR3 is 11 residues. The germline V gene has CDR1 SQVTM and CDR2 ANQGSEA. The DNA for the CDR3 is TGCAGCGTTGAACTAGTCAGCGAGCAGTACTTC. It encodes CSVELVSEQYF.

The chain couples TRBV25-1 to TRBJ2-1; 10 bases agree with TRBD2. This CDR3 has 16 amino acids. Germline V gives CDR1 MGHDK, CDR2 SYGVNS. J was trimmed by 9 bases and V by 7 bases; bases with no gene match: 15. CDR3: CASMEASGTSVSEQFF. The CDR3 DNA follows: TGTGCCAGCATGGAAGCTTCGGGGACTAGCGTCAGTGAGCAGTTCTTC.

The chain is built from TRBV30 and TRBJ2-1; D may be TRBD2 (6 bases). The CDR3 extends over 11 amino acids. Germline V CDR1 and CDR2: GTSNPN, SVGIG (reference sequence). V lost 5 bases, J lost 11 bases, and 13 bases lay in between. The CDR3 DNA reads as TGTGCCTGGCCGGGAGAAGGGAAGCAGTTCTTC. This codes for CAWPGEGKQFF.

This clone came up a few times. CDR3 coding DNA: TGTGCCAGCACTAAGACAGGGATCGGTGGCTACACCTTC. It translates to CASTKTGIGGYTF. This chain links TRBV28 with TRBJ1-2, with TRBD1 matching 7 bases. With V trimmed by 7 bases and J by 7 bases, 9 bases remained unmatched. Germline V gene lookup returns CDR1 MDHEN and CDR2 SYDVKM. This CDR3 contains 13 residues.

The chain carries TRBV7-2 and TRBJ1-1, with D possibly matching TRBD1 (6 bases). Looked up from germline, CDR1 is SGHTA and CDR2 is FQGNSA. The V end lost 1 base, the J end lost 4 bases, and 10 bases lay between the germline ends. The length of the CDR3 is 14 residues. The CDR3 DNA follows: TGTGCCAGCAGCTTAGTGACACAGGGCACTGAAGCTTTCTTT. It encodes CASSLVTQGTEAFF.

The chain carries TRBV11-2 and TRBJ2-1; 8 nucleotides align to TRBD2. The CDR3 has 14 amino acids. From germline, CDR1 is SGHAT and CDR2 FQNNGV. The V gene end was trimmed by 1 base and the J gene end by 6 bases; junction bases not matched to a gene: 2. The chain's CDR3 is CASSLGGTSNEQFF. CDR3 bases: TGTGCCAGCAGCTTAGGAGGGACTAGCAATGAGCAGTTCTTC.

The chain employs TRBV10-3 and TRBJ2-1; the match to TRBD2 covers 10 bases. Trimming took 4 bases from V and 8 from J; bases not matched to a gene: 8. Germline lookup yields CDR1 ENHRY and CDR2 SYGVKD. The CDR3 covers 15 residues. CDR3 sequence reads: CAISVAGGGTDEQFF. In DNA form, the CDR3 reads TGTGCCATCAGTGTAGCGGGGGGTGGCACAGATGAGCAGTTCTTC.

The chain uses TRBV6-1 and TRBJ2-7, with 8 bases matching TRBD2. The germline V gene encodes CDR1 MNHNS and CDR2 SASEGT. Trimming took 6 bases from V and 4 from J; bases not matched to a gene: 2. This CDR3 has 12 amino acids. Here the CDR3 reads CASSPSGYEQYF. CDR3 bases: TGTGCCAGCAGCCCTAGCGGGTACGAGCAGTACTTC.

The chain is built from TRBV29-1 and TRBJ2-1, with 15 bases matching TRBD2. This CDR3 contains 13 residues. Trimming cost V 5 bases and J 9 bases; bases outside gene matches: 2. Germline V gene data show CDR1 as SQVTM and CDR2 as ANQGSEA. CDR3 nucleotides: TGCAGCGTTCGGACTAGCGGGAGGGGTGAGCAGTTCTTC. Encoded protein: CSVRTSGRGEQFF.

CDR3 sequence: CASSRLAGSYEQYF. CDR3 DNA sequence: TGTGCCAGCAGCAGACTAGCGGGAAGCTACGAGCAGTACTTC. The chain couples TRBV2 to TRBJ2-7; TRBD2 agrees at 11 bases. J gave up 3 bases and V 6 bases, and 4 bases lay outside the gene matches. CDR1 SNHLY and CDR2 FYNNEI come from the germline V gene. The CDR3 is made up of 14 amino acids.

The V gene is TRBV28, the J gene TRBJ1-1; D uncertain. There are 15 residues in the CDR3. Per the germline V gene, CDR1 is MDHEN and CDR2 is SYDVKM. The V and J ends lost 6 bases and 5 bases respectively, with 19 bases between them. The CDR3 DNA is TGTGCCAGCAGACTTGGTGGGGAGTTATCAACTGAAGCTTTCTTT. It codes for CASRLGGELSTEAFF.

The chain uses TRBV28 and TRBJ2-5; 9 bases align to TRBD1. The germline gives CDR1 MDHEN, CDR2 SYDVKM. The CDR3 extends over 16 amino acids. The ends lost 5 bases at V and 5 bases at J; junction bases unmatched: 12. CDR3 protein: CASSMPSTGGRETQYF. The CDR3, as DNA: TGTGCCAGCAGTATGCCCTCGACAGGGGGTAGGGAGACCCAGTACTTC.

The chain combines TRBV30 with TRBJ2-7; maybe TRBD2 (6 bases). Germline values: CDR1 GTSNPN, CDR2 SVGIG (reference sequence). V was trimmed by 2 bases and J by 6 bases, leaving 11 bases between them. CDR3 length: 12 amino acids. CDR3 region: CAWSPLAREQYF. The CDR3 DNA reads as TGTGCCTGGAGTCCACTAGCTCGCGAGCAGTACTTC.

V is TRBV13 and J is TRBJ1-1; 7 nucleotides agree with TRBD1. The germline gives CDR1 PRHDT, CDR2 FYEKMQ (reference sequence). CDR3 size: 15 residues. V lost 4 bases, J lost 10 bases, and 15 bases stayed unmatched. The CDR3 loop is CASSSTGAWGRGAFF. The CDR3 DNA reads as TGTGCCAGCAGCTCCACAGGGGCCTGGGGGCGGGGAGCTTTCTTT. The entire variable domain, with the rest obtained from reference TRBV13 and TRBJ1-1, is as follows: AAGVIQSPRHLIKEKRETATLKCYPIPRHDTVYWYQQGPGQDPQFLISFYEKMQSDKGSIPDRFSAQQFSDYHSELNMSSLELGDSALYFCASSSTGAWGRGAFFGQGTRLTVV.

The rearrangement uses TRBV7-2 and TRBJ2-5; D perhaps matches TRBD1 (6 bases). The CDR3 sequence is 14 residues long. The V end was cut by 5 bases, the J end by 2 bases, with 12 bases between. The V gene's germline CDR1 is SGHTA and CDR2 FQGNSA. The CDR3 is CASSRYRAQETQYF. The CDR3 DNA reads as TGTGCCAGCAGCCGGTACAGGGCTCAAGAGACCCAGTACTTC.

This clone was recorded at least ten times. The gene calls are TRBV6-4 and TRBJ2-3, with 8 bases fitting TRBD2. With V trimmed by 3 bases and J by 3 bases, 5 bases remained unmatched. CDR1 is MRHNA and CDR2 is SNTAGT in the germline V gene. The CDR3 consists of 15 residues. CDR3 in amino acids: CASSEGKRETDTQYF. The CDR3 nucleotides are TGTGCCAGCAGTGAAGGCAAGCGGGAGACAGATACGCAGTATTTT.